The rows below give T cell receptor beta chains drawn from one sample of a study of blood T cell repertoires in COVID-19. Generated by immunoSEQ multiplex PCR, the TCRdb table keeps only in-frame clones and is missing some. The sample gives about 360,000 clones, 88% of which show up once; approximately 2.1% is in the top ten. The source material was PBMCs or T cells enriched from blood (not recorded which). The source of these receptors is a woman aged 40 to 50 with acute COVID-19. CDR3s include the opening cysteine and the closing phenylalanine or tryptophan. D genes are given only for firm matches. The size entry is marked missing in some rows and otherwise reads once, few, many or a size class.

size,V,J,D,CDR3,DNA
-,TRBV3-1/TRBV3-2,TRBJ2-7,TRBD2,CASSQGIAGALYEQYF,TGTGCCAGCAGCCAAGGTATAGCGGGGGCCCTATACGAGCAGTACTTC
-,TRBV7-8,TRBJ1-1,TRBD1,CASSLPKIKGTGVTEAFF,TGTGCCAGCAGCTTACCAAAGATCAAAGGGACAGGGGTGACTGAAGCTTTCTTT
-,TRBV2,TRBJ1-2,-,CASSRIQGLFDGYTF,TGTGCCAGCAGTAGGATACAGGGTCTGTTTGATGGCTACACCTTC
-,TRBV19,TRBJ1-6,-,CASSVGGNSPLHF,TGTGCCAGTAGTGTCGGGGGGAATTCACCCCTCCACTTT
-,TRBV5-4,TRBJ1-2,-,CASRLAQDYGYTF,TGTGCCAGCAGACTGGCCCAGGACTATGGCTACACCTTC
-,TRBV7-2,TRBJ1-1,-,CASSLDPGGYTEAFF,TGTGCCAGCAGCTTAGACCCGGGTGGATACACTGAAGCTTTCTTT
-,TRBV10-1,TRBJ1-2,TRBD1,CASIHRRTGGILYGYTF,TGCGCCAGCATCCATCGGAGGACAGGGGGAATTCTCTATGGCTACACCTTC
-,TRBV2,TRBJ1-2,-,CASATEANYGYTF,TGTGCCAGCGCAACGGAGGCTAACTATGGCTACACCTTC
-,TRBV5-6,TRBJ1-2,-,CASSFNKGYGYTF,TGTGCCAGCAGCTTTAACAAGGGGTATGGCTACACCTTC
-,TRBV5-4,TRBJ1-1,TRBD1,CASSYAGQLNTEAFF,TGTGCCAGCAGCTACGCGGGACAGCTGAACACTGAAGCTTTCTTT
once,TRBV10-3,TRBJ2-3,TRBD1,CAISDTLVGTGVPDTQYF,TGTGCCATCAGTGATACCCTTGTCGGGACAGGGGTCCCAGATACGCAGTATTTT
-,TRBV18,TRBJ1-1,-,CASSLQGSTEAFF,TGTGCCAGCTCGCTGCAGGGGAGCACTGAAGCTTTCTTT
-,TRBV2,TRBJ1-1,TRBD1,CASRKTGEVAFF,TGTGCCAGCAGGAAGACAGGGGAGGTAGCTTTCTTT
-,TRBV29-1,TRBJ1-2,-,CSVDGGSNYGYTF,TGCAGCGTTGACGGGGGATCTAACTATGGCTACACCTTC
-,TRBV27,TRBJ1-2,TRBD1,CASSSLGTGVYGYTF,TGTGCCAGCAGTTCACTCGGGACAGGGGTTTATGGCTACACCTTC
once,TRBV29-1,TRBJ2-3,TRBD2,CSVGGRGGGSTDTQYF,TGCAGCGTTGGCGGCCGCGGGGGGGGATCCACAGATACGCAGTATTTT
-,TRBV19,TRBJ2-3,-,CASKDSRARDTQYF,TGTGCCAGTAAGGATTCGAGGGCCAGGGATACGCAGTATTTT
-,TRBV5-1,TRBJ2-7,TRBD2,CASSLASGGPTRSYEQYF,TGCGCCAGCAGCTTGGCTAGCGGGGGGCCCACCCGCTCCTACGAGCAGTACTTC
-,TRBV25-1,TRBJ1-2,TRBD1,CASKTGTYGYTF,TGTGCCAGCAAGACAGGGACCTATGGCTACACCTTC
-,TRBV7-2,TRBJ1-5,-,CASSPTGGNQPQHF,TGTGCCAGCAGCCCGACTGGAGGGAACCAGCCCCAGCATTTT
-,TRBV29-1,TRBJ1-2,-,CSVERGSGGYTF,TGCAGCGTTGAGCGTGGATCGGGTGGCTACACCTTC
-,TRBV18,TRBJ1-6,TRBD1,CASSGDRTDSPLHF,TGTGCCAGCTCGGGGGACAGAACGGATTCACCCCTCCACTTT
-,TRBV27,TRBJ2-7,TRBD2,CASSLTSGGLYEQYF,TGTGCCAGCAGTTTAACTAGCGGGGGGCTCTACGAGCAGTACTTC
-,TRBV14,TRBJ1-1,TRBD1,CASSWTGDTEAFF,TGTGCCAGCAGCTGGACAGGGGACACTGAAGCTTTCTTT
few,TRBV14,TRBJ1-2,TRBD1,CARGQDYGYTF,TGTGCCAGGGGACAGGACTATGGCTACACCTTC
-,TRBV12-2,TRBJ1-6,-,CASRYSGTENSPLHF,TGTGCAAGTCGCTATTCCGGGACAGAAAATTCACCCCTCCACTTT
-,TRBV7-6,TRBJ2-2,TRBD2,CASTRGGSNTGELFF,TGTGCCAGCACCCGGGGGGGGTCTAACACCGGGGAGCTGTTTTTT
-,TRBV9,TRBJ1-2,TRBD1,CASSGPRDRENYGYTF,TGTGCCAGCAGCGGTCCCCGGGACAGGGAAAACTATGGCTACACCTTC
-,TRBV19,TRBJ1-2,-,CASMGIQGGGYTF,TGTGCCAGTATGGGGATACAGGGAGGGGGCTACACCTTC
-,TRBV24-1,TRBJ1-5,-,CATSGRGAVDQPQHF,TGTGCCACCAGTGGTCGGGGGGCTGTAGATCAGCCCCAGCATTTT
-,TRBV6-5,TRBJ2-3,-,CASSRLDTQYF,TGTGCCAGCAGCAGACTAGATACGCAGTATTTT
-,TRBV30,TRBJ1-5,-,CASSQAFNQPQHF,TGTGCCTCCTCCCAGGCATTCAATCAGCCCCAGCATTTT
-,TRBV19,TRBJ1-5,-,CASSTRQELNQPQHF,TGTGCCAGTAGTACTAGACAGGAGTTAAATCAGCCCCAGCATTTT
once,TRBV9,TRBJ2-2,TRBD2,CASSVRSGGASGELFF,TGTGCCAGCAGCGTAAGAAGCGGGGGGGCCTCCGGGGAGCTGTTTTTT
-,TRBV2,TRBJ2-3,-,CASSETGVAWSPDTQYF,TGTGCCAGCAGTGAAACGGGGGTTGCATGGAGCCCAGATACGCAGTATTTT
-,TRBV12-5,TRBJ2-1,TRBD1,CASGLGRGNEQFF,TGTGCTAGTGGTTTGGGCAGGGGGAATGAGCAGTTCTTC
-,TRBV11-2,TRBJ1-2,-,CASSRVLDSRTYGYTF,TGTGCCAGCAGCAGAGTCCTGGACAGTCGAACCTATGGCTACACCTTC
-,TRBV5-1,TRBJ2-5,TRBD2,CASSAGGDVETQYF,TGCGCCAGTTCGGCGGGGGGGGACGTGGAGACCCAGTACTTC
-,TRBV5-1,TRBJ1-2,TRBD1,CASSSGTGQIGGYTF,TGCGCCAGCAGCTCAGGGACAGGTCAGATCGGTGGCTACACCTTC
-,TRBV10-3,TRBJ1-5,TRBD1,CAISGQGADQPQHF,TGTGCCATCAGTGGTCAGGGGGCGGATCAGCCCCAGCATTTT
-,TRBV6-1,TRBJ1-2,-,CASSERGAEGYTF,TGTGCCAGCAGTGAGCGGGGCGCGGAAGGCTACACCTTC
-,TRBV9,TRBJ2-2,-,CASSVDGTSNTGELFF,TGTGCCAGCAGCGTAGATGGGACTTCGAACACCGGGGAGCTGTTTTTT
-,TRBV5-1,TRBJ1-1,-,CASSFTGNTEAFF,TGCGCCAGCAGCTTTACGGGGAACACTGAAGCTTTCTTT
-,TRBV6-5,TRBJ1-2,-,CASSYSTNSNYGYTF,TGTGCCAGCAGTTACTCGACTAACAGCAACTATGGCTACACCTTC
-,TRBV20-1,TRBJ2-3,TRBD2,CSASRGGGLDWDTQYF,TGCAGTGCTAGTCGGGGTGGGGGACTAGATTGGGATACGCAGTATTTT
-,TRBV4-1,TRBJ2-6,-,CASSPGRDIWGSSGANVLTF,TGCGCCAGCAGCCCGGGACGGGACATTTGGGGGAGCTCTGGGGCCAACGTCCTGACTTTC
-,TRBV30,TRBJ1-1,-,CAWNRNLNTEAFF,TGTGCCTGGAACAGGAACCTGAACACTGAAGCTTTCTTT
-,TRBV7-8,TRBJ1-1,TRBD1,CASSTGGTEAFF,TGTGCCAGCAGCACAGGGGGGACTGAAGCTTTCTTT
once,TRBV7-6,TRBJ2-3,TRBD2,CASSLVGLAGSDTQYF,TGTGCCAGCAGCTTAGTTGGACTAGCGGGTTCAGATACGCAGTATTTT
-,TRBV27,TRBJ2-7,-,CASSTLGAYEQYF,TGTGCCAGCTCCACCCTGGGAGCCTACGAGCAGTACTTC
few,TRBV6-1,TRBJ2-7,-,CASSEARLGSEQYF,TGTGCCAGCAGTGAAGCTCGTCTAGGCTCCGAGCAGTACTTC
-,TRBV7-6,TRBJ2-1,TRBD2,CASSLAGLAGGPNEQFF,TGTGCCAGCAGCTTGGCGGGACTAGCGGGGGGCCCCAATGAGCAGTTCTTC
once,TRBV19,TRBJ2-7,TRBD1,CASSSGQGISEQYF,TGTGCCAGTAGTTCCGGACAGGGAATAAGCGAGCAGTACTTC
-,TRBV3-1/TRBV3-2,TRBJ2-1,TRBD1,CASSWGQGNPNGAYNEQFF,TGTGCCAGCAGCTGGGGACAGGGTAACCCAAATGGGGCCTACAATGAGCAGTTCTTC
-,TRBV5-1,TRBJ1-1,-,CASSVRGNTEAFF,TGCGCCAGCAGTGTCAGGGGGAACACTGAAGCTTTCTTT
-,TRBV30,TRBJ2-4,-,CAWGLGGAKNIQYF,TGTGCCTGGGGGCTTGGCGGGGCCAAAAACATTCAGTACTTC
-,TRBV6-5,TRBJ1-2,-,CASSYEGGLGYTF,TGTGCCAGCAGTTACGAGGGAGGTCTAGGCTACACCTTC
-,TRBV6-5,TRBJ1-2,TRBD1,CASSRTGASGYGYTF,TGTGCCAGCAGCCGGACAGGGGCCTCTGGCTATGGCTACACCTTC
once,TRBV29-1,TRBJ1-6,-,CSVKQGNSPLHF,TGCAGCGTTAAACAGGGCAATTCACCCCTCCACTTT